These 5 T cell receptor beta chains were sequenced from one sample in a study of molecular identifiers for immune sequencing clone quantification. TCRdb reprocessed the PCR reads via MiXCR and lists one record per CDR3 protein. The sample contains 550,000 to 750,000 distinct CDR3 sequences, about 20% of which appear only once. Source material: naive CD8+ T cells from blood, with Jurkat cell RNA spiked in. The subset here: FACS-sorted CD8+CD4-CCR7+CD45RA+ naive T cells. The receptors shown here come from a human donor in good health. Some libraries in this study had Jurkat cell RNA spiked in.

This clonotype was counted many times. This sequence joins TRBV23-1 and TRBJ2-3; 7 nucleotides line up with TRBD2. TRBV23-1 is noted as an ORF with a role that remains uncertain. Losses at the gene ends were 2 bases for V and 2 bases for J; bases not matched to a gene: 19. CDR3 length: 20 amino acids. In DNA form, the CDR3 reads TGCGCCAGCAGTCAACAAATGGGGACTGGGGACTATAGCTTCACAGATACGCAGTATTTT. It yields the protein CASSQQMGTGDYSFTDTQYF.

This clonotype has a handful of counts. The V gene is TRBV2, the J gene TRBJ1-2, with 8 bases aligning to TRBD1. CDR3 length equals 15 residues. V lost 6 bases, J lost 5 bases, and 11 bases stayed unmatched. Germline loops: CDR1 SNHLY, CDR2 FYNNEI. The CDR3 region has the DNA TGTGCCAGCAGGACAGGACAGGGCGATTATTATGGCTACACCTTC. As protein: CASRTGQGDYYGYTF.

The chain uses TRBV6-5 and TRBJ2-3; D remains ambiguous. CDR3 size: 13 residues. The germline V gene has CDR1 MNHEY and CDR2 SVGAGI. V lost 2 bases, J lost 6 bases, and 9 bases lay in between. In nucleotides, the CDR3 is TGTGCCAGCAGTTACGCCAACTTGGATACGCAGTATTTT. This gives the protein CASSYANLDTQYF.

The sample holds many counts of this clonotype. CDR3 sequence (DNA): TGTGCCAGCAGTCCACCTCGGACAGGGTTAGCTGAAGCTTTCTTT. Protein: CASSPPRTGLAEAFF. The V and J genes are TRBV27 and TRBJ1-1; 8 bases align to TRBD1. Germline CDR1 reads MNHEY; CDR2 reads SMNVEV (reference sequence). The trim removed 5 bases at V and 6 bases at J, leaving 11 bases unmatched. The CDR3 runs 15 residues.

This clonotype was counted once. CDR3: CASSFGAGGFSGYTF. CDR3 sequence (DNA): TGTGCCAGCAGTTTTGGGGCAGGGGGCTTCTCTGGCTACACCTTC. The chain links TRBV27 to TRBJ1-2, with 8 nucleotides matching TRBD1. V shed 3 bases and J 7 bases; nucleotides not matched to a gene: 10. Germline V gene lookup returns CDR1 MNHEY and CDR2 SMNVEV (reference sequence). The CDR3 extends over 15 amino acids.